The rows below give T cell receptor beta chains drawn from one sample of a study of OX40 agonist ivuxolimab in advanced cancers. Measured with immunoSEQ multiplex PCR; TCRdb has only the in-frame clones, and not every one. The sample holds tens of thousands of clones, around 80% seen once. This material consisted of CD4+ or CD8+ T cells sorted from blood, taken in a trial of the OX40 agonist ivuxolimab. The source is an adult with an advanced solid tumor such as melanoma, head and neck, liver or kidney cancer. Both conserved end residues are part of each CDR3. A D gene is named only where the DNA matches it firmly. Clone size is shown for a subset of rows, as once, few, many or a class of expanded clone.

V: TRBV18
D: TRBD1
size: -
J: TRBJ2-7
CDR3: CASSGTGGFSYEQYF
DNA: TGTGCCAGCTCAGGAACAGGGGGATTTTCCTACGAGCAGTACTTC

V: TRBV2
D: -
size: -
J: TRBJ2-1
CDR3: CASSGLAEQFF
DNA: TGTGCCAGCAGTGGGCTAGCGGAGCAGTTCTTC

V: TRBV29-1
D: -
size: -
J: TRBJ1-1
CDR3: CSVARHTLGFRNTEAFF
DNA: TGCAGCGTTGCCAGACATACCCTCGGGTTCCGGAACACTGAAGCTTTCTTT

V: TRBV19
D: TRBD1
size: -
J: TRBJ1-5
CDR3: CASSSTGTGGRGQPQHF
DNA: TGTGCCAGTAGTTCTACCGGGACAGGGGGCCGGGGTCAGCCCCAGCATTTT

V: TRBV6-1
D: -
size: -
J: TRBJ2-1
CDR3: CASSEGRVTYNEQFF
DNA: TGTGCCAGCAGTGAAGGTCGGGTAACCTACAATGAGCAGTTCTTC

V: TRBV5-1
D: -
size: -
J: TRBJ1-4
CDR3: CASSLSGEGEKLFF
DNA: TGCGCCAGCAGCTTGAGCGGGGAGGGGGAAAAACTGTTTTTT

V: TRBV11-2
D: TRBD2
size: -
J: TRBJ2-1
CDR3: CARRGLAGDSYNEQFF
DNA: TGTGCCCGGAGGGGACTAGCGGGGGATTCCTACAATGAGCAGTTCTTC

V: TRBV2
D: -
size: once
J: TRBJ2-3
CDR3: CASSEGAGVDTQYF
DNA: TGTGCCAGCAGTGAAGGGGCTGGGGTAGATACGCAGTATTTT

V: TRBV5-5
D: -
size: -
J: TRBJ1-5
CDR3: CASSLEGASNQPQHF
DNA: TGTGCCAGCAGCTTGGAGGGTGCGAGCAATCAGCCCCAGCATTTT

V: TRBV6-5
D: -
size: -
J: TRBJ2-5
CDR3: CASNSGVQTQYF
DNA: TGTGCCAGCAACTCAGGGGTTCAGACCCAGTACTTC

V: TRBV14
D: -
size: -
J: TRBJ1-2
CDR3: CASSLVGAGYGYTF
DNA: TGTGCCAGCAGCCTTGTCGGGGCAGGCTATGGCTACACCTTC

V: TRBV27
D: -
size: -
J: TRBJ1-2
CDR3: CASRRAGVYGYTF
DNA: TGTGCCAGCAGGCGGGCAGGCGTCTATGGCTACACCTTC

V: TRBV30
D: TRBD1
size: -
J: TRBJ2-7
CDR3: CAWSFRDRGEQYF
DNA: TGTGCCTGGAGTTTCCGGGACAGGGGGGAGCAGTACTTC

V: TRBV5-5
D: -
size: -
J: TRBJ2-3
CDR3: CASSLEGNTDTQYF
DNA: TGTGCCAGCAGCTTGGAGGGGAACACAGATACGCAGTATTTT

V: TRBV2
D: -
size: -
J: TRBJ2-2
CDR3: CASSERTGKGTGELFF
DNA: TGTGCCAGCAGTGAAAGAACGGGGAAGGGGACCGGGGAGCTGTTTTTT

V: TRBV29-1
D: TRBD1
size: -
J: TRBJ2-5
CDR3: CSVEGAQGVQETQYF
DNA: TGCAGCGTTGAAGGCGCACAGGGGGTTCAAGAGACCCAGTACTTC

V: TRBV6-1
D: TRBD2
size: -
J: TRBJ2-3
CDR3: CASSGMTSGIGSTQYF
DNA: TGTGCCAGCAGTGGAATGACTAGCGGGATCGGCTCTACGCAGTATTTT

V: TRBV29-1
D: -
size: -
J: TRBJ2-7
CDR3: CSVDGEDVSEQYF
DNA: TGCAGCGTTGATGGGGAGGATGTAAGCGAGCAGTACTTC

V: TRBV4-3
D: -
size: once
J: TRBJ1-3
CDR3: CASSQTAPEAGQISGNTIYF
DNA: TGCGCCAGCAGCCAAACGGCCCCCGAAGCAGGGCAGATCTCTGGAAACACCATATATTTT

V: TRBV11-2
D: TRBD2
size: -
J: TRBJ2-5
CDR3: CASSLVAGGLGETQYF
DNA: TGTGCCAGCAGCTTAGTGGCGGGGGGGCTAGGAGAGACCCAGTACTTC

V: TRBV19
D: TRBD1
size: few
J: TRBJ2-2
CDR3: CASTGDRGSGELFF
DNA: TGTGCCAGTACGGGGGACAGGGGGTCCGGGGAGCTGTTTTTT

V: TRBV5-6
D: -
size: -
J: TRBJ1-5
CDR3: CASSFRQNNQPQHF
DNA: TGTGCCAGCAGCTTTCGACAGAACAATCAGCCCCAGCATTTT

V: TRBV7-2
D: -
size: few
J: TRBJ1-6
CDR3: CASSLIQPNLHF
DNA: TGTGCCAGCAGCTTAATCCAACCTAACCTCCACTTT

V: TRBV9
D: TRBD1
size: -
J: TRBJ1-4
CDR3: CASSVGEGTGNEKLFF
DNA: TGTGCCAGCAGCGTAGGGGAGGGGACAGGAAATGAAAAACTGTTTTTT